The 24 T cell receptor beta chains listed next were all sequenced from one sample in a study of post-analysis software for immune sequencing data. Whole-study findings and limits: With TRBV5-6, TRBV5-1 and TRBV20-1 included, about five TRBV segments were more frequent in patients than in controls.

For these receptors, no antigen is known. Every TCR beta cDNA library bore unique molecular identifiers. TCRdb itself ran the PCR reads through MiXCR, one entry per CDR3 protein. The sample yields fewer than 700,000 distinct CDR3 sequences, 44% seen once. Specimen: blood. These receptors originate from a girl aged 10-17 years with multiple sclerosis.

This clonotype has a handful of counts. This chain connects TRBV12-3 or TRBV12-4 to TRBJ2-3, with 7 bases aligning to TRBD1. This CDR3 is built from 14 residues. With V trimmed by 6 bases and J by 6 bases, 9 bases remained unmatched. The CDR3 reads CASRGQWLGDTQYF. CDR3 coding DNA: TGTGCCAGCAGGGGACAGTGGTTGGGGGATACGCAGTATTTT.

This clonotype was found a few times. This chain uses TRBV29-1 with TRBJ2-7, with D uncertain. Germline V gives CDR1 SQVTM, CDR2 ANQGSEA. The CDR3 has 13 residues. With 0 bases removed from V and 4 bases from J, the gap between germline ends came to 10 bases. CDR3 DNA sequence: TGCAGCGTTGAAGACCCTTCCTTGTACGAGCAGTACTTC. Protein: CSVEDPSLYEQYF.

The rearrangement uses TRBV29-1 and TRBJ2-7; D is undetermined. This CDR3 is built from 13 residues. Germline CDR1 SQVTM, CDR2 ANQGSEA. With 4 bases removed from V and 1 base from J, the gap between germline ends came to 11 bases. CDR3 coding DNA: TGCAGCGTTGCCACAGTTGTATCCTACGAGCAGTACTTC. This gives the protein CSVATVVSYEQYF.

The chain is built from TRBV27 and TRBJ2-3, with 8 bases that match TRBD2. This CDR3 comprises 14 residues. CDR1 and CDR2 from the germline V gene are MNHEY and SMNVEV (reference sequence). The V segment lost 3 bases and the J segment 6 bases; nucleotides outside the gene matches: 5. CDR3 sequence: CASSLGLVSDTQYF. As DNA, the CDR3 is TGTGCCAGCAGTTTGGGACTAGTTTCGGATACGCAGTATTTT.

The chain combines TRBV5-5 with TRBJ1-1, with 8 bases matching TRBD1. The CDR3 is 15 amino acids. CDR1 and CDR2 from the germline V gene are SGHKS and YYEKEE (reference sequence). The V segment lost 2 bases and the J segment 3 bases; nucleotides outside the gene matches: 6. In DNA form, the CDR3 reads TGTGCCAGCAGCTTCGGACAGGGAGCGGACACTGAAGCTTTCTTT. Protein: CASSFGQGADTEAFF.

The chain joins TRBV4-1 to TRBJ1-1; 7 nucleotides align to TRBD1. Trimming took 0 bases from V and 4 from J; bases not matched to a gene: 8. This CDR3 comprises 16 residues. CDR1 and CDR2 from the germline V gene are MGHRA and YSYEKL. As DNA, the CDR3 is TGCGCCAGCAGCCAAGATGGCGAGACAGGGACCACTGAAGCTTTCTTT. This encodes CASSQDGETGTTEAFF.

The V gene is TRBV3-1, the J gene TRBJ1-5, with D tentatively TRBD1 (5 bases). Trimming stripped 1 base from V and 3 bases from J, with 10 bases between. The CDR3 has 15 amino acids. Germline loops: CDR1 LGHDT, CDR2 YNNKEL (reference sequence). The CDR3 spells CASSQAPGHNQPQHF. CDR3 sequence (DNA): TGTGCCAGCAGCCAAGCGCCAGGACACAATCAGCCCCAGCATTTT. Full variable domain (missing parts from reference TRBV3-1 and TRBJ1-5): DTAVSQTPKYLVTQMGNDKSIKCEQNLGHDTMYWYKQDSKKFLKIMFSYNNKELIINETVPNRFSPKSPDKAHLNLHINSLELGDSAVYFCASSQAPGHNQPQHFGDGTRLSIL.

The V gene is TRBV20-1, the J gene TRBJ1-4, with D unresolved. CDR1 is DFQATT, CDR2 SNEGSKA, per germline (reference sequence). The CDR3 is made up of 12 amino acids. CDR3 sequence: CRALKRNEKLFF. CDR3 nucleotide sequence: TGCAGGGCCCTCAAAAGGAATGAAAAACTGTTTTTT.

The rearrangement joins TRBV29-1 to TRBJ1-2, with 9 bases fitting TRBD1. The CDR3 has 15 residues. Germline-derived CDR1 and CDR2 are SQVTM and ANQGSEA. V lost 0 bases to trimming and J lost 4 bases; unmatched junction nucleotides: 6. Written as DNA, the CDR3 is TGCAGCGTTGAAGATCAGGTGACAGGGGGCTATGGCTACACCTTC. Translated: CSVEDQVTGGYGYTF.

This clonotype was picked up a small number of times. The chain combines TRBV12-3 or TRBV12-4 with TRBJ2-1, with D possibly being TRBD2 (5 bases). V was pared by 4 bases and J by 6 bases, with 19 bases between. This CDR3 is built from 16 residues. The CDR3 loop reads CASSSRAERVPNEQFF. The CDR3 nucleotides read TGTGCCAGCAGTTCCAGAGCGGAGAGGGTCCCCAATGAGCAGTTCTTC.

The chain is built from TRBV4-1 and TRBJ2-2, with 7 bases fitting TRBD1. The CDR3 has 18 residues. V lost 0 bases, J lost 6 bases, and 13 bases stayed unmatched. The germline CDR1 and CDR2 sequences are MGHRA and YSYEKL. CDR3 region: CASSQDGVGQLGPGELFF. CDR3 bases: TGCGCCAGCAGCCAAGATGGAGTGGGACAGTTGGGGCCCGGGGAGCTGTTTTTT.

This clonotype was seen more than once but under ten times. DNA of the CDR3: TGTGCCAGCAGTTTATCCAACCGTCACCCCGGGACAGGGGAAGAGACCCAGTACTTC. Its translation is CASSLSNRHPGTGEETQYF. The chain couples TRBV27 to TRBJ2-5, with TRBD1 matching 10 bases. CDR1 and CDR2 from the germline V gene are MNHEY and SMNVEV (reference sequence). The CDR3 runs to 19 residues. The trim removed 0 bases at V and 3 bases at J, leaving 13 bases unmatched.

This chain uses TRBV6-2 or TRBV6-3 with TRBJ2-1, with a weak D call TRBD1 (6 bases). Trimming cost V 6 bases and J 9 bases, with 12 bases left between them. There are 12 residues in the CDR3. CDR1 and CDR2 (germline): MNHEY, SVGEGT. The CDR3 DNA is TGTGCCAGCAGCAGGACAGTAAGTGAGCAGTTCTTC. It specifies CASSRTVSEQFF.

This clonotype was seen more than once but under ten times. This chain uses TRBV24-1 with TRBJ1-1, with D uncertain. Germline V gene sequence: CDR1 KGHDR, CDR2 SFDVKD. V lost 9 bases and J lost 4, with 20 bases in between. This CDR3 spans 15 amino acids. CDR3 DNA: TGTGCCACCGCCCGGAGGACTCTCTGGGGCACTGAAGCTTTCTTT. It is translated as CATARRTLWGTEAFF.

In this sample, this clonotype turned up a few times. V gene TRBV7-9 combines with J gene TRBJ2-4; 10 nucleotides agree with TRBD2. Germline CDR1 and CDR2: SEHNR and FQNEAQ (reference sequence). V shed 7 bases and J 13 bases; nucleotides not matched to a gene: 22. The CDR3 totals 17 residues. The CDR3 protein is CASIPWLAGDGRPEQYF. The CDR3 DNA follows: TGTGCCAGCATTCCCTGGCTAGCGGGAGATGGGCGCCCAGAGCAGTACTTC.

This clonotype occurred a few times. This rearrangement joins TRBV13 to TRBJ1-1; 8 nucleotides agree with TRBD1. The CDR3 runs 15 residues. V dropped 5 bases and J dropped 6; count of bases not matched to a gene: 11. Germline V gives CDR1 PRHDT, CDR2 FYEKMQ (reference sequence). The CDR3 sequence: CASSPQGTGNPEAFF. In nucleotides, the CDR3 is TGTGCCAGCAGCCCCCAAGGGACAGGAAACCCTGAAGCTTTCTTT.

The chain uses TRBV5-1 and TRBJ2-1, with 7 bases that match TRBD2. J lost 0 bases, V lost 1 base, and 1 base had no gene match. The germline CDR1 and CDR2 sequences are SGHRS and YFSETQ. This CDR3 is built from 15 residues. The CDR3 here is CASSLRGDSYNEQFF. The CDR3 DNA reads as TGCGCCAGCAGCTTGCGGGGGGACTCCTACAATGAGCAGTTCTTC.

This sequence joins TRBV9 and TRBJ2-1; no clear D. Germline loops: CDR1 SGDLS, CDR2 YYNGEE. CDR3 size: 12 residues. Trimming removed 0 bases at V and 3 bases at J, with 1 base between. CDR3 nucleotide sequence: TGTGCCAGCAGCGTAGTCTACAATGAGCAGTTCTTC. This encodes CASSVVYNEQFF.

This sequence joins TRBV5-1 and TRBJ2-1, with D possibly TRBD1 on 6 matching bases. The CDR3 length is 15 residues. V was cut by 4 bases and J by 1 base, with 12 bases left in between. Looked up from germline, CDR1 is SGHRS and CDR2 is YFSETQ. CDR3 in amino acids: CASSGGRESYNEQFF. The CDR3 nucleotides read TGCGCCAGCAGCGGGGGCAGGGAATCCTACAATGAGCAGTTCTTC.

The genes are TRBV12-3 or TRBV12-4 and TRBJ2-1; 11 nucleotides agree with TRBD1. V was clipped by 8 bases and J by 8 bases; unmatched bases: 8. The CDR3 consists of 14 residues. The CDR3 bases are TGTGCCAGCTCACCCGGACAGGGGGCTTATGAGCAGTTCTTC. Encoded protein: CASSPGQGAYEQFF.

The chain recombines TRBV6-5 with TRBJ2-7; D may be TRBD1 (5 bases). The CDR3 loop spans 13 amino acids. V was cut by 6 bases and J by 3 bases, with 12 bases left in between. Germline CDR1 and CDR2: MNHEY and SVGAGI. The DNA for the CDR3 is TGTGCCAGCAGCCCCAGGGAAAACTACGAGCAGTACTTC. It is translated as CASSPRENYEQYF.

This clonotype was seen repeatedly, ten times or more. V usage is TRBV20-1 and J usage is TRBJ2-5; D could derive from TRBD1 or TRBD2 (5 bases each). Germline CDR1 and CDR2: DFQATT and SNEGSKA (reference sequence). CDR3 length equals 14 residues. Deletions cut 6 bases from V and 0 bases from J, with 14 bases between. CDR3: CSAPPGRNQETQYF. In nucleotides, the CDR3 is TGCAGTGCCCCGCCGGGACGAAACCAAGAGACCCAGTACTTC.

This rearrangement joins TRBV2 to TRBJ1-2; D remains unclear. CDR1 is SNHLY and CDR2 is FYNNEI in the germline V gene. Trimming stripped 3 bases from V and 0 bases from J, with 5 bases between. CDR3 length equals 13 residues. DNA of the CDR3: TGTGCCAGCAGTGATTTGACTAACTATGGCTACACCTTC. Amino acid sequence: CASSDLTNYGYTF. The full variable domain, in which reference TRBV2 and TRBJ1-2 provide the parts outside the CDR3, is EPEVTQTPSHQVTQMGQEVILRCVPISNHLYFYWYRQILGQKVEFLVSFYNNEISEKSEIFDDQFSVERPDGSNFTLKIRSTKLEDSAMYFCASSDLTNYGYTFGSGTRLTVV.

The rearrangement links TRBV6-6 to TRBJ2-7, with TRBD2 as a possible D gene (6 bases). Trimming left V 8 bases short and J 3 bases short, with 14 bases between. The germline V gene encodes CDR1 MNHNY and CDR2 SVGAGI (reference sequence). The CDR3 runs to 13 residues. The chain's CDR3 is CASAWSSGYEQYF. Here the CDR3 DNA reads TGTGCCAGCGCATGGAGTAGCGGCTACGAGCAGTACTTC.